The 4 T cell receptor beta chains reported below all come from one sample, sequenced in a study of beta chain features in type 1 diabetes. The sequenced template was cDNA made from the entire isolated RNA. Produced via immunoSEQ multiplex PCR; TCRdb's table is partial and in-frame only. The sample carries about 70,000 clones, 49% recorded once. The antigens of these receptors remain unknown. Study conclusions and caveats: Type 1 diabetes patients showed a moderate but significant shortening of TCRB CDR3s in all four CD4+ subsets.

Sequencing input: central memory CD4+ T cells from blood. These receptors were obtained from a man under 40 with type 1 diabetes.

This clone was observed a few times. Relative to the germline gene, one junction end is altered; a read error may explain this. The chain has TRBV29-1 and TRBJ2-3; TRBD2 aligns across 12 bases. Looked up from germline, CDR1 is SQVTM and CDR2 is ANQGSEA. There are 16 residues in the CDR3. The CDR3 is CSVKEGLAGGVDTQYF. The CDR3 nucleotides read TGCAGCGTTAAAGAGGGGCTAGCGGGAGGGGTAGATACGCAGTATTTT.

This clone was counted a few times. The chain joins TRBV6-1 to TRBJ2-1, with TRBD2 matching 12 bases. The V gene end was trimmed by 2 bases and the J gene end by 5 bases; junction bases not matched to a gene: 10. The CDR3 runs 18 residues. Per the germline V gene, CDR1 is MNHNS and CDR2 is SASEGT. The CDR3 is CASSESLRLAGEDNEQFF. CDR3 in DNA: TGTGCCAGCAGTGAATCCTTAAGACTAGCGGGAGAGGACAATGAGCAGTTCTTC.

J is TRBJ1-5 and V is TRBV29-1; possible D gene TRBD1, 5 bases. CDR1 and CDR2 (germline): SQVTM, ANQGSEA. The CDR3 length is 12 residues. Deletions cut 6 bases from V and 7 bases from J, with 13 bases between. CDR3 sequence: CSVSTGDQPQHF. In nucleotides, the CDR3 is TGCAGCGTGTCTACGGGGGACCAGCCCCAGCATTTT.

By share, this clone ranks as medium-sized. The J gene is TRBJ2-1, the V gene TRBV7-9; 11 nucleotides align to TRBD2. With 6 bases clipped from V and 8 bases from J, the junction kept 9 bases outside the gene matches. From germline, CDR1 is SEHNR and CDR2 FQNEAQ (reference sequence). The CDR3 runs 15 residues. In DNA, the CDR3 is TGTGCCAGCAGTTATACTAGCGGGAGTTTCGATGAGCAGTTCTTC. Translating it yields CASSYTSGSFDEQFF. The complete variable domain, with remaining parts taken from reference TRBV7-9 and TRBJ2-1, reads DTGVSQNPRHKITKRGQNVTFRCDPISEHNRLYWYRQTLGQGPEFLTYFQNEAQLEKSRLLSDRFSAERPKGSFSTLEIQRTEQGDSAMYLCASSYTSGSFDEQFFGPGTRLTVL.